The clone carrying this TCR beta chain has just a few counts. Amplified TCR beta CDR3 regions came from RNA transcripts. HTBI primers were the set used in a first-round RT-PCR of the TCR CDR3. TCRdb passed the multiplex PCR reads through MiXCR, listing each CDR3 protein once. The sample records hundreds of thousands of distinct CDR3 sequences, about 15% being singletons. V shed 6 bases and J shed 3 bases, with 14 bases lying between them. The CDR3 has 13 amino acids. Per the germline V gene, CDR1 is DFQATT and CDR2 is SNEGSKA (reference sequence). This entry comes from a study of T cells in Graves' hyperthyroidism and ophthalmopathy. Uncontrolled infection, other autoimmune disease, pregnancy or lactation led to exclusion.

The V call is TRBV20-1, the J call TRBJ1-1; D might be TRBD1 (5 bases). Sequencing was done on a sample of blood. This clonotype was obtained from a woman aged 45-60 years with Graves' ophthalmopathy. This CDR3 reads CSAPDWGDTEAFF. CDR3 DNA sequence: TGCAGTGCCCCCGACTGGGGGGACACTGAAGCTTTCTTT.